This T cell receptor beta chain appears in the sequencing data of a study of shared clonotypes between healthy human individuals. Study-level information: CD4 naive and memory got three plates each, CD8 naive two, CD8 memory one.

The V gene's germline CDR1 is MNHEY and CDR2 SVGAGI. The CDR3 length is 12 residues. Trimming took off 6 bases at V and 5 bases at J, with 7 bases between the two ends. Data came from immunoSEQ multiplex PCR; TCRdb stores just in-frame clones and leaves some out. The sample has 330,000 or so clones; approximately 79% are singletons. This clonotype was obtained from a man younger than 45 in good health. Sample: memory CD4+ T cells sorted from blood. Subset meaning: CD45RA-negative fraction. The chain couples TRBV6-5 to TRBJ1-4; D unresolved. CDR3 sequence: CASSWRNEKLFF. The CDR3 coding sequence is TGTGCCAGCAGCTGGAGGAATGAAAAACTGTTTTTT.